These 23 T cell receptor beta chains came from one sample sequenced in a study of CD8 T cells in Susac syndrome. It was with random hexamers that roughly 0.45 to 1 ug RNA was reverse transcribed. TCRdb processed the immunoSEQ multiplex PCR reads anew with MiXCR; each CDR3 protein has one entry. This sample has approximately 300,000 distinct CDR3 sequences; 85% occur once, and the top ten carry roughly 0.21%. Sequenced input: CD8+ T cells from PBMCs. The receptor source for this set is a human donor with multiple sclerosis.

The V call is TRBV12-3 or TRBV12-4, the J call TRBJ2-3; no clear D gene. The CDR3 runs to 12 residues. With 7 bases removed from V and 4 bases from J, the gap between germline ends came to 9 bases. CDR3 nucleotides: TGTGCCAGCACCGAGGACCCAGATACGCAGTATTTT. It translates to CASTEDPDTQYF.

The CDR3 here is CASSPALSGTQYF. The CDR3 DNA follows: TGTGCCAGCAGTCCAGCCCTCTCGGGTACGCAGTATTTT. The rearrangement uses TRBV27 and TRBJ2-3; D call uncertain. CDR3 size: 13 residues. Germline CDR1 is MNHEY and CDR2 is SMNVEV (reference sequence). With 5 bases removed from V and 8 bases from J, the gap between germline ends came to 14 bases.

The CDR3 region has the DNA TGTGCCAGCAGCGCCTATGAGGAGGGCAATCAGCCCCAGCATTTT. This sequence encodes CASSAYEEGNQPQHF. The chain recombines TRBV7-9 with TRBJ1-5, with D unclear. Trimming removed 5 bases at V and 2 bases at J, with 13 bases between. Per germline, CDR1 SEHNR and CDR2 FQNEAQ (reference sequence). The CDR3 runs 15 residues. The whole variable domain, filled in from reference TRBV7-9 and TRBJ1-5, reads DTGVSQNPRHKITKRGQNVTFRCDPISEHNRLYWYRQTLGQGPEFLTYFQNEAQLEKSRLLSDRFSAERPKGSFSTLEIQRTEQGDSAMYLCASSAYEEGNQPQHFGDGTRLSIL.

This chain links TRBV21-1 with TRBJ1-2; no DNA check was done on the table's D call, TRBD1. TRBV21-1 is tagged as a pseudogene. The CDR3 has 13 residues. CDR3 amino acids: CASSRGQGQGYTF. Written as DNA, the CDR3 is TGTGCCAGCAGCAGAGGACAGGGTCAAGGCTACACCTTC.

The J gene is TRBJ1-1, the V gene TRBV29-1; D possibly corresponds to TRBD1 (6 bases). V was shortened by 3 bases and J by 2 bases, with 13 bases between the two germline ends. This CDR3 spans 14 amino acids. Germline CDR1 is SQVTM and CDR2 is ANQGSEA. Written as DNA, the CDR3 is TGCAGCGTTGAGGACAGTCGGGAAAACACTGAAGCTTTCTTT. Its translation: CSVEDSRENTEAFF.

The chain has TRBV2 and TRBJ2-3, with TRBD1 matching over 12 bases. Trimming took 10 bases from V and 0 from J; bases not matched to a gene: 2. Germline assignment: CDR1 SNHLY and CDR2 FYNNEI. The CDR3 extends over 14 amino acids. CDR3 coding DNA: TGTGCCATGGGACAGGGGGCGAGCACAGATACGCAGTATTTT. Encoded protein: CAMGQGASTDTQYF.

The chain joins TRBV5-1 to TRBJ2-1; D possibly corresponds to TRBD2 (5 bases). The CDR3 is 14 amino acids. The germline CDR1 and CDR2 sequences are SGHRS and YFSETQ. Trimming shortened V by 6 bases and J by 2 bases, and 12 bases separated the two germline ends. The CDR3 DNA follows: TGCGCCAGCACCCCTTCCGGGGCCTACAATGAGCAGTTCTTC. It translates to CASTPSGAYNEQFF.

A word on this clonotype: The germline gene is not matched at one end of the junction; a read error may be the cause. The CDR3 bases are TGTGCTAGCAGCCCAAACGACGGGCCTGAGACCCAGTACTTC. Protein sequence: CASSPNDGPETQYF. The rearrangement uses TRBV7-7 and TRBJ2-5; no definite D call. The CDR3 totals 14 residues. Germline V gives CDR1 SSHAT, CDR2 FNYEAQ (reference sequence).

Remarks on this clonotype: A junction end diverges from the germline sequence, so it may reflect a read error. This chain links TRBV6-5 with TRBJ2-1; 11 positions agree with TRBD2. The length of the CDR3 is 21 residues. Germline V gene lookup returns CDR1 MNHEY and CDR2 SVGAGI. CDR3 sequence: CASGYSVLAGVIISSYNEQFF. CDR3 DNA sequence: TGTGCCAGCGGTTATTCCGTACTAGCGGGAGTAATCATTAGCTCCTACAATGAGCAGTTCTTC.

The chain carries TRBV6-6 and TRBJ1-4; possibly TRBD1 for D (6 bases). The germline V gene encodes CDR1 MNHNY and CDR2 SVGAGI (reference sequence). Trimming removed 5 bases from V and 5 bases from J, with 12 bases in between. The CDR3 totals 14 residues. The CDR3 bases are TGTGCCAGCAGTGAGGACAGTTGGAATGAAAAACTGTTTTTT. It yields the protein CASSEDSWNEKLFF.

The rearrangement joins TRBV27 to TRBJ2-2, with D maybe TRBD2 (5 bases). CDR1 and CDR2 (germline): MNHEY, SMNVEV (reference sequence). V shed 2 bases and J shed 6 bases, with 7 bases lying between them. This CDR3 region has 13 residues. The CDR3 region has the DNA TGTGCCAGCAGTTTAAGGCGGGCCGGGGAGCTGTTTTTT. Its protein product is CASSLRRAGELFF.

The chain has TRBV30 and TRBJ1-1, with D possibly being TRBD1 (5 bases). With 0 bases removed from V and 6 bases from J, the gap between germline ends came to 11 bases. The CDR3 covers 13 residues. Germline CDR1 and CDR2: GTSNPN and SVGIG (reference sequence). The CDR3 protein is CAWSVRGYSEAFF. In DNA form, the CDR3 reads TGTGCCTGGAGTGTGCGGGGGTACTCTGAAGCTTTCTTT.

The gene calls are TRBV5-1 and TRBJ2-1; 8 bases match TRBD1. The germline V gene has CDR1 SGHRS and CDR2 YFSETQ. J was trimmed by 9 bases and V by 4 bases; bases with no gene match: 12. CDR3 size: 15 residues. As DNA, the CDR3 is TGCGCCAGCAGCGCCCACCGACAGGGGATCCCTGAGCAGTTCTTC. It codes for CASSAHRQGIPEQFF.

The chain has TRBV7-9 and TRBJ2-1; TRBD1 matches 9 bases. V shed 5 bases and J 8 bases; nucleotides not matched to a gene: 13. This CDR3 has 16 residues. Per the germline V gene, CDR1 is SEHNR and CDR2 is FQNEAQ (reference sequence). In nucleotides, the CDR3 is TGTGCCAGCAGCGCGGGATCCGGGACAGGGCTCTATGAGCAGTTCTTC. Amino acids: CASSAGSGTGLYEQFF.

The chain combines TRBV7-8 with TRBJ2-3; D is perhaps TRBD2 (6 bases). Between the trimmed V and J ends, which lost 5 bases and 0 bases, there was a span of 12 bases. CDR3 size: 15 residues. CDR1 is SGHVS, CDR2 FQNEAQ, per germline. CDR3 region: CASSPGLLSTDTQYF. The DNA for the CDR3 is TGTGCCAGCAGCCCGGGACTCCTTAGCACAGATACGCAGTATTTT.

CDR3 bases: TGTGCCAGCGGTCAGGGGGTTGGCTACACCTTC. This sequence encodes CASGQGVGYTF. The chain couples TRBV25-1 to TRBJ1-2, with 7 positions matching TRBD1. This CDR3 region has 11 residues. The J segment lost 7 bases and the V segment lost 8 bases, leaving 4 bases of the junction unmatched. In germline, CDR1 is MGHDK, CDR2 SYGVNS.

The chain recombines TRBV27 with TRBJ1-2; tentatively, D is TRBD1 (6 bases). Trimming stripped 0 bases from V and 8 bases from J, with 10 bases between. The CDR3 loop spans 13 amino acids. Germline V CDR1 and CDR2: MNHEY, SMNVEV (reference sequence). This CDR3 reads CASSLSNGGGYTF. For the CDR3, the DNA is TGTGCCAGCAGTTTATCGAACGGGGGCGGCTACACCTTC.

This chain joins TRBV10-2 and TRBJ2-7; 14 nucleotides line up with TRBD2. The CDR3 has 15 residues. CDR1 and CDR2 from the germline V gene are WSHSY and SAAADI. The trim removed 6 bases at V and 5 bases at J, leaving 6 bases unmatched. The CDR3 sequence is CASRASGLAGDEQYF. The CDR3 DNA follows: TGCGCCAGCAGGGCCTCGGGACTAGCGGGAGACGAGCAGTACTTC.

The chain employs TRBV29-1 and TRBJ2-7; TRBD1 aligns across 8 bases. The CDR3 covers 15 residues. V dropped 2 bases and J dropped 0; count of bases not matched to a gene: 6. CDR1 is SQVTM and CDR2 is ANQGSEA in the germline V gene. The CDR3 loop reads CSVETGQVSSYEQYF. CDR3 nucleotide sequence: TGCAGCGTTGAAACGGGACAGGTGAGCTCCTACGAGCAGTACTTC.

In its sample, this clonotype was seen a few times. The CDR3 loop is CASSQDLRSSGYNEQFF. The CDR3 nucleotides are TGCGCCAGCAGCCAAGATCTTAGGTCTAGCGGGTACAATGAGCAGTTCTTC. The chain recombines TRBV4-1 with TRBJ2-1; TRBD2 matches at 8 bases. The CDR3 covers 17 residues. J lost 4 bases, V lost 0 bases, and 8 bases had no gene match. Germline CDR1 is MGHRA and CDR2 is YSYEKL.

V gene TRBV4-3 combines with J gene TRBJ2-7; 7 nucleotides align to TRBD1. Germline loops: CDR1 LGHNA, CDR2 YSLEER. V was clipped by 2 bases and J by 1 base; unmatched bases: 5. The CDR3 is made up of 15 amino acids. CDR3 amino acids: CASSQRETGSYEQYF. The CDR3 DNA follows: TGCGCCAGCAGCCAACGAGAGACAGGGTCCTACGAGCAGTACTTC.

This chain joins TRBV27 and TRBJ1-1; D remains ambiguous. The CDR3 is 13 amino acids. CDR1 is MNHEY and CDR2 is SMNVEV in the germline V gene (reference sequence). Trimming stripped 4 bases from V and 0 bases from J, with 6 bases between. The CDR3 DNA reads TGTGCCAGCAGTTCTGTCATGAACACTGAAGCTTTCTTT. Translating it yields CASSSVMNTEAFF.

This clonotype was counted only a few times. The V gene is TRBV4-1, the J gene TRBJ2-1; D is uncertain. The CDR3 covers 12 residues. The germline V gene encodes CDR1 MGHRA and CDR2 YSYEKL. V lost 1 base, J lost 2 bases, and 0 bases lay in between. This chain's CDR3 is CASSQAYNEQFF. DNA of the CDR3: TGCGCCAGCAGCCAAGCCTACAATGAGCAGTTCTTC.